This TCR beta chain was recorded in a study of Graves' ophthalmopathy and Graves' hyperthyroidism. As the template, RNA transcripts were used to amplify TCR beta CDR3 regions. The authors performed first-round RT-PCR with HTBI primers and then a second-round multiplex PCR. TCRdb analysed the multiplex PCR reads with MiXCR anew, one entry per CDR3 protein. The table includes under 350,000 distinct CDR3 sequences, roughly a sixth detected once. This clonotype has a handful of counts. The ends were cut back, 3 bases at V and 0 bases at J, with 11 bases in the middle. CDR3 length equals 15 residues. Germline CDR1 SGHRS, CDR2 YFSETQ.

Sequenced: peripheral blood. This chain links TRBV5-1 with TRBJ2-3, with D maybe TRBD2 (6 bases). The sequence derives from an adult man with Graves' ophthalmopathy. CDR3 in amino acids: CASSSWGVSTDTQYF. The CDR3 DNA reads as TGCGCCAGCAGCTCCTGGGGGGTAAGCACAGATACGCAGTATTTT. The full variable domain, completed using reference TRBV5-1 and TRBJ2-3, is KAGVTQTPRYLIKTRGQQVTLSCSPISGHRSVSWYQQTPGQGLQFLFEYFSETQRNKGNFPGRFSGRQFSNSRSEMNVSTLELGDSALYLCASSSWGVSTDTQYFGPGTRLTVL.